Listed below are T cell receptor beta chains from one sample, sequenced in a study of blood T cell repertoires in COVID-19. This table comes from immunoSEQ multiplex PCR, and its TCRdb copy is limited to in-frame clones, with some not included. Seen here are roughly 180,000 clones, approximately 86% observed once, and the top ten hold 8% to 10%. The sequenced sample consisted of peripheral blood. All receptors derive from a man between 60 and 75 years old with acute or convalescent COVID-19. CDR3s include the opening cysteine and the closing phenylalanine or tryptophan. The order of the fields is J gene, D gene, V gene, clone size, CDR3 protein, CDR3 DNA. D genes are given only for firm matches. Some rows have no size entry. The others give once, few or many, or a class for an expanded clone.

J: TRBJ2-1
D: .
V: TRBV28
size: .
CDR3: CASSDNEQFF
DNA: TGTGCCAGCAGCGACAATGAGCAGTTCTTC

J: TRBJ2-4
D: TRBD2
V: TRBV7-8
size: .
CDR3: CASRPALAGGAGIQYF
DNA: TGTGCCAGCAGGCCCGCTCTAGCGGGCGGGGCCGGCATTCAGTACTTC

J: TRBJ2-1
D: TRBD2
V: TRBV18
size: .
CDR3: CASSPPRGWGLAVYDPFF
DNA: TGTGCCAGCTCACCCCCGCGGGGGTGGGGACTAGCGGTGTACGATCCGTTCTTC

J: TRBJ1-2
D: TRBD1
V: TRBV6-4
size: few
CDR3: CASSEVAGGHYGYTF
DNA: TGTGCCAGCAGTGAAGTGGCAGGGGGACACTATGGCTACACCTTC

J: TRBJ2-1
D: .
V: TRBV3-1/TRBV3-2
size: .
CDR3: CASSQNGRWYNEQFF
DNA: TGTGCCAGCAGCCAAAACGGGAGATGGTACAATGAGCAGTTCTTC

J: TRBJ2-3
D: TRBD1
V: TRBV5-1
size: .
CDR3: CASSPLTGGRDTQYF
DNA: TGCGCCAGCAGCCCACTGACAGGGGGCAGGGATACGCAGTATTTT

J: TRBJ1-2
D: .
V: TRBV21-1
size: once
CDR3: CARGTGNYGYTF
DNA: TGTGCCAGGGGGACAGGGAACTATGGCTACACCTTC

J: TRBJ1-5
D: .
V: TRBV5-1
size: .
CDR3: CASTVDGGRNQPQHF
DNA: TGCGCCAGCACCGTGGACGGAGGGAGGAATCAGCCCCAGCATTTT

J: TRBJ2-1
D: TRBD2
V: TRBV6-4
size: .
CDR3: CASSVQFGTNSYNEQFF
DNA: TGTGCCAGCAGTGTCCAATTTGGGACTAACTCCTACAATGAGCAGTTCTTC

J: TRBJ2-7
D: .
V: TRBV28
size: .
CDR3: CASSLGGDYEQYF
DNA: TGTGCCAGCAGTTTAGGCGGTGACTACGAGCAGTACTTC

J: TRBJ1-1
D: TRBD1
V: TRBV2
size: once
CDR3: CASILDRGTEAFF
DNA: TGTGCCAGCATATTAGACAGGGGGACTGAAGCTTTCTTT

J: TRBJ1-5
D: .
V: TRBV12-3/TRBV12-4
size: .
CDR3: CASSLGAGSQHF
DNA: TGTGCCAGCAGTTTAGGAGCCGGTTCCCAGCATTTT

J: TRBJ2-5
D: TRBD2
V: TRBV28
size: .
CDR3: CASSQGGRGGETQYF
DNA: TGTGCCAGCAGCCAGGGTGGGAGGGGCGGAGAGACCCAGTACTTC

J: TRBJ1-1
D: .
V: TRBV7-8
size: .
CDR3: CASSLAGRNTEAFF
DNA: TGTGCCAGCAGCTTAGCGGGCCGGAACACTGAAGCTTTCTTT

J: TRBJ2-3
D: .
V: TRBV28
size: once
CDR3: CASKVGRRRTDTQYF
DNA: TGTGCCAGCAAGGTGGGTAGGCGGCGCACAGATACGCAGTATTTT

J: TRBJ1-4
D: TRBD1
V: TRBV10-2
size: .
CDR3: CASRNRGTNEKLFF
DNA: TGCGCCAGCAGGAACAGGGGAACTAATGAAAAACTGTTTTTT

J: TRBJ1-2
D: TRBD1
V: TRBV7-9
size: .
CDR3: CASSPRTGGYGYTF
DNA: TGTGCCAGCAGCCCCCGGACAGGGGGCTATGGCTACACCTTC

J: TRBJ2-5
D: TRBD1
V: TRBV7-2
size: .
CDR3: CASRLTGGAETQYF
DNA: TGTGCCAGCAGGTTAACAGGGGGAGCAGAGACCCAGTACTTC

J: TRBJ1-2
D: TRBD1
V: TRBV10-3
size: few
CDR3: CAISTGTGGFYGYTF
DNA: TGTGCCATCAGTACCGGGACAGGGGGCTTCTATGGCTACACCTTC

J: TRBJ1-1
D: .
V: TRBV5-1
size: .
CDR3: CASRGMTPGMNTEAFF
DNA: TGCGCCAGCAGAGGTATGACACCGGGGATGAACACTGAAGCTTTCTTT

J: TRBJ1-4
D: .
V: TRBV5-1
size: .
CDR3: CASSSTASNEKLFF
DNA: TGCGCCAGCAGCTCGACAGCCTCTAATGAAAAACTGTTTTTT

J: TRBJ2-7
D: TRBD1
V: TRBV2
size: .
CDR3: CASTWTGEEQYF
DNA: TGTGCCAGCACCTGGACAGGGGAAGAGCAGTACTTC

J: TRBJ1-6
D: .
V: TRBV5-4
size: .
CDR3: CASSYDSYNSPLHF
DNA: TGTGCCAGCAGCTATGACAGTTATAATTCACCCCTCCACTTT

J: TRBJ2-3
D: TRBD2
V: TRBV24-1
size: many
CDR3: CATSDFGGGNTDTQYF
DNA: TGTGCCACCAGTGATTTTGGCGGGGGTAATACGGATACGCAGTATTTT

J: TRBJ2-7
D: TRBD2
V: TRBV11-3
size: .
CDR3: CASSLGLAGVGQDEQYF
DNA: TGTGCCAGCAGCTTAGGACTAGCGGGAGTTGGTCAGGACGAGCAGTACTTC

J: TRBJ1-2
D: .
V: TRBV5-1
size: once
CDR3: CASSGESLYGYTF
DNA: TGCGCCAGCAGCGGGGAGTCTCTCTATGGCTACACCTTC

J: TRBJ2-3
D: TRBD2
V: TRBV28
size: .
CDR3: CASSTTLAGGSTDTQYF
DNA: TGTGCCAGCAGTACAACCCTAGCGGGAGGAAGCACAGATACGCAGTATTTT

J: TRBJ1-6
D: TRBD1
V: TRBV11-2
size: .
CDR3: CASSPGQGISPLHF
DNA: TGTGCCAGCAGCCCGGGACAGGGGATTTCACCCCTCCACTTT

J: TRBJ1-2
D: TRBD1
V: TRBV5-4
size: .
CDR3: CASSLFLRQGADGYTF
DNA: TGTGCCAGCAGCTTGTTCCTCCGTCAGGGGGCCGATGGCTACACCTTC

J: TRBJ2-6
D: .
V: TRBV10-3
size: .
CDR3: CAISDGANSGANVLTF
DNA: TGTGCCATCAGTGACGGAGCAAACTCTGGGGCCAACGTCCTGACTTTC

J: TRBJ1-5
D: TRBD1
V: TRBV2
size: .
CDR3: CASSGQGRNQPQHF
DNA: TGTGCCAGCAGCGGACAGGGTCGCAATCAGCCCCAGCATTTT

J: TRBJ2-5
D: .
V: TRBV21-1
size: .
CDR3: CASSSGLQETQYF
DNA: TGTGCCAGTAGCTCAGGCCTCCAGGAGACCCAGTACTTC

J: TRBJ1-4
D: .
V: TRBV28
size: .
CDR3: CASSPQGGDFNEKLFF
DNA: TGTGCCAGCAGCCCACAGGGAGGGGACTTTAATGAAAAACTGTTTTTT

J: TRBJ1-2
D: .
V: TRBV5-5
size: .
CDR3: CASSLATGNSYGYTF
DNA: TGTGCCAGCAGCTTGGCCACAGGGAACTCCTATGGCTACACCTTC

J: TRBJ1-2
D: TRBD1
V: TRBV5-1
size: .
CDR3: CASSPGQDPSTNYGYTF
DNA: TGCGCCAGCAGCCCGGGACAGGATCCTTCTACTAACTATGGCTACACCTTC

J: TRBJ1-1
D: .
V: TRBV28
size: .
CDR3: CASSLRWGAGTEAFF
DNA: TGTGCCAGCAGTTTAAGGTGGGGCGCAGGCACTGAAGCTTTCTTT

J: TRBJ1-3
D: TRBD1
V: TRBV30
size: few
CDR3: CAWRQTGTGNTIYF
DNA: TGTGCCTGGAGGCAGACAGGGACTGGAAACACCATATATTTT

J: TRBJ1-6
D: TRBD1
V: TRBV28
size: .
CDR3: CASSAPGTGLSYNSPLHF
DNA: TGTGCCAGCAGTGCCCCCGGGACAGGGCTCTCCTATAATTCACCCCTCCACTTT

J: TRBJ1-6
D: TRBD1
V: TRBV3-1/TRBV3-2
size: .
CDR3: CASSPRDRGTIPLHF
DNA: TGTGCCAGCAGTCCTAGGGACAGGGGGACTATACCCCTCCACTTT

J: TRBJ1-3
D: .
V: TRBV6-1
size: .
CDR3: CASSEQGFSGNTIYF
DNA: TGTGCCAGCAGTGAACAGGGCTTCTCTGGAAACACCATATATTTT

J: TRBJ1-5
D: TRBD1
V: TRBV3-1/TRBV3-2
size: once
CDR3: CASSQRLGQGVQPQHF
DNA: TGTGCCAGCAGCCAAAGATTAGGACAGGGTGTTCAGCCCCAGCATTTT

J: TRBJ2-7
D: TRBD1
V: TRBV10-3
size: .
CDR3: CAISHTGGTTYEQYF
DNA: TGTGCCATCAGTCATACAGGGGGTACAACCTACGAGCAGTACTTC

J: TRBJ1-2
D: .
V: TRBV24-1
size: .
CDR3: CATSAGVSTPQPPNYGYTF
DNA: TGTGCCACCAGTGCAGGGGTCTCTACCCCTCAACCTCCTAACTATGGCTACACCTTC

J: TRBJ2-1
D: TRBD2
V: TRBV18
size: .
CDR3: CASSTLAGGYNEQFF
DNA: TGTGCCAGCTCTACCCTAGCGGGAGGCTACAATGAGCAGTTCTTC

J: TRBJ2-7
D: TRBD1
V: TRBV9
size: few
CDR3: CASSAGTGGLYEQYF
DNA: TGTGCCAGCAGCGCTGGGACAGGGGGCCTCTACGAGCAGTACTTC

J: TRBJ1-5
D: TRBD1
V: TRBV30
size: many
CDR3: CAWSATGVGLHAEPQHF
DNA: TGTGCCTGGAGTGCGACAGGGGTTGGATTGCACGCGGAGCCCCAGCATTTT

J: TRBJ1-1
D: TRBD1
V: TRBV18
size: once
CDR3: CASSSDRVQYTEAFF
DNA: TGTGCCAGCTCTTCCGACAGGGTCCAATACACTGAAGCTTTCTTT

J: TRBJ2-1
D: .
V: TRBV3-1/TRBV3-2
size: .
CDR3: CASSTRARTDNEQFF
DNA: TGTGCCAGCAGCACCCGAGCAAGAACGGACAATGAGCAGTTCTTC

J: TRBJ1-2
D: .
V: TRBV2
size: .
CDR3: CASRQGSNYGYTF
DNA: TGTGCCAGCAGACAGGGATCTAACTATGGCTACACCTTC

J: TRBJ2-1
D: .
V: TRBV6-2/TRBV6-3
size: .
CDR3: CASSTLARNEQFF
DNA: TGTGCCAGCAGTACCCTAGCCCGGAATGAGCAGTTCTTC